This T cell receptor (beta chain) was recorded in a study of blood T cell repertoires in COVID-19. CDR3 length equals 13 residues. The germline V gene encodes CDR1 LNHDA and CDR2 SQIVND (reference sequence). Between the trimmed V and J ends, which lost 0 bases and 7 bases, there was a span of 4 bases. The assay was immunoSEQ multiplex PCR, and TCRdb's table has in-frame clones only and misses some. The sample gives 250,000 or so clones, nearly 90% of which show up once; roughly 2.2% is in the top ten. The chain couples TRBV19 to TRBJ1-6; the D is unclear. The sequenced sample consisted of peripheral blood. The clonotype originates from a woman aged 55-70 years with COVID-19, enrolled during active disease. The CDR3 is CASSIERNSPLHF. CDR3 nucleotide sequence: TGTGCCAGTAGTATAGAGAGAAATTCACCCCTCCACTTT.